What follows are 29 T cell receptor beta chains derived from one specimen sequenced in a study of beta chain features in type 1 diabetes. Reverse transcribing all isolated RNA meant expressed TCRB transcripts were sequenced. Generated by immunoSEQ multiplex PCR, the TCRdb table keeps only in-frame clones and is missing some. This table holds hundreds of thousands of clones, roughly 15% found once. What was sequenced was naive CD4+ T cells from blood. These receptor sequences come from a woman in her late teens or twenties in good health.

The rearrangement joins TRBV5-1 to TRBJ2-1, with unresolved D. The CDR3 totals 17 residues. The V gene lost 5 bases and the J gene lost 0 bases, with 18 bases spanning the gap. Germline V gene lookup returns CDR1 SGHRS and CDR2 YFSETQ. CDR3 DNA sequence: TGCGCCAGCAGTCTAGGGCTTTACCCGAACTCCTACAATGAGCAGTTCTTC. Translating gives CASSLGLYPNSYNEQFF.

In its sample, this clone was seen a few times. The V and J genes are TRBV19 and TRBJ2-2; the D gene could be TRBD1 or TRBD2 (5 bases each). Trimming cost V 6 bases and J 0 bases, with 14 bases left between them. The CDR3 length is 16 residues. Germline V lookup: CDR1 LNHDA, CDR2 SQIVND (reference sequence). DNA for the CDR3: TGTGCCAGTAGACGCCGGGACGGTACGAACACCGGGGAGCTGTTTTTT. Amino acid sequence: CASRRRDGTNTGELFF.

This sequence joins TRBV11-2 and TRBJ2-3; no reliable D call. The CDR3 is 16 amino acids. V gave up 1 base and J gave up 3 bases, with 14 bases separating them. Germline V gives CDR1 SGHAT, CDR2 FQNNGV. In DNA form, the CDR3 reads TGTGCCAGCAGCTTAGGGGCCCAGGCCCGGACAGATACGCAGTATTTT. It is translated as CASSLGAQARTDTQYF.

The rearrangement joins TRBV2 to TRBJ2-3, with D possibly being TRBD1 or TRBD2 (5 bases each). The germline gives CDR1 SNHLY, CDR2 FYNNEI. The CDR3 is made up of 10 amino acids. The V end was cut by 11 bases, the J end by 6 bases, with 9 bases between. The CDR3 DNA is TGTGCCCTTGGGACGGATACGCAGTATTTT. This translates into CALGTDTQYF.

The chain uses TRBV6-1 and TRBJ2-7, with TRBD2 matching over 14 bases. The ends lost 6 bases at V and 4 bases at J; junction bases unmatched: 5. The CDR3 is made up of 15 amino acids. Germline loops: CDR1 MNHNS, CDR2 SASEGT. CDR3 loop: CASSPGTSGSYEQYF. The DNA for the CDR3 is TGTGCCAGCAGCCCCGGGACTAGCGGGAGTTACGAGCAGTACTTC.

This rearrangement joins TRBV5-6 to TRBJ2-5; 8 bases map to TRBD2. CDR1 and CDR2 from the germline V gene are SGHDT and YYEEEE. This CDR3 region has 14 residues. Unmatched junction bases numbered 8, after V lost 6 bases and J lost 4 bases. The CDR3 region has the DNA TGTGCCAGCACCCTCAAACTAGCGGCAGAGACCCAGTACTTC. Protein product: CASTLKLAAETQYF.

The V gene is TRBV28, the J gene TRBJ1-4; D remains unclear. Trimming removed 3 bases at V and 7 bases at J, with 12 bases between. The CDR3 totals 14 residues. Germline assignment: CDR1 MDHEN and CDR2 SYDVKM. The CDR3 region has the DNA TGTGCCAGCAGTTTCGTCAGCCCGACTGAAAAACTGTTTTTT. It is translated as CASSFVSPTEKLFF.

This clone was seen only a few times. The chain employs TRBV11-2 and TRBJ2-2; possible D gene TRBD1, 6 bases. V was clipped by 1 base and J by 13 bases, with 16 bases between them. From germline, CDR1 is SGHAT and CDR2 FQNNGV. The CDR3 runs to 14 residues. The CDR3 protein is CASSLGPELRGLFF. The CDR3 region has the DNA TGTGCCAGCAGCTTAGGTCCGGAGCTCAGGGGGCTGTTTTTT.

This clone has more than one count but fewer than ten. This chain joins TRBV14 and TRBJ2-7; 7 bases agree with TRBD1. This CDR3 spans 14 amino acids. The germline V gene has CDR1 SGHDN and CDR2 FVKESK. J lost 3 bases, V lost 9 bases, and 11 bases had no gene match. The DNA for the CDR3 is TGTGCCAGAACGCACCCGGGACAGCGCTACGAGCAGTACTTC. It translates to CARTHPGQRYEQYF.

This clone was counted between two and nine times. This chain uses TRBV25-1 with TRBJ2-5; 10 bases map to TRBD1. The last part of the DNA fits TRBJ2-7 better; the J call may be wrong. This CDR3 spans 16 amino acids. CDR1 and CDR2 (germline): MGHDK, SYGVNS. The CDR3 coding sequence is TGTGCCAGCAGTAAGCAGACAGGGGGCGTGTCTCACGAGCAGTACTTC. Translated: CASSKQTGGVSHEQYF.

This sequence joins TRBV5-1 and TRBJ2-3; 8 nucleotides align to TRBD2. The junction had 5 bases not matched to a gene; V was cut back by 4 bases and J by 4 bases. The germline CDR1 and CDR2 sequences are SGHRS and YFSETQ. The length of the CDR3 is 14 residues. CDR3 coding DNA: TGCGCCAGCAGCCGCGGGGGGCGATCAGATACGCAGTATTTT. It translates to CASSRGGRSDTQYF. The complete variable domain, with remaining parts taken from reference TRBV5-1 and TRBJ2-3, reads KAGVTQTPRYLIKTRGQQVTLSCSPISGHRSVSWYQQTPGQGLQFLFEYFSETQRNKGNFPGRFSGRQFSNSRSEMNVSTLELGDSALYLCASSRGGRSDTQYFGPGTRLTVL.

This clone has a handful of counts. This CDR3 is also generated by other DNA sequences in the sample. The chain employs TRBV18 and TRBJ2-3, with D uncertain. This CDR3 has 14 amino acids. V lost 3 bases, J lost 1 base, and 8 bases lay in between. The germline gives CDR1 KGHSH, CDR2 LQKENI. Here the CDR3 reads CASSPRRGTDTQYF. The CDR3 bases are TGTGCCAGCTCACCCCGGAGAGGCACAGATACGCAGTATTTT.

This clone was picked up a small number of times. In DNA, the CDR3 is TGTGCCAGCAGTTTTATGGACAGGGGTCAGCCCCAGCATTTT. Translation gives CASSFMDRGQPQHF. This chain joins TRBV27 and TRBJ1-5, with 9 bases identical to TRBD1. V lost 3 bases, J lost 6 bases, and 3 bases stayed unmatched. The CDR3 has 14 amino acids. Germline V gives CDR1 MNHEY, CDR2 SMNVEV (reference sequence).

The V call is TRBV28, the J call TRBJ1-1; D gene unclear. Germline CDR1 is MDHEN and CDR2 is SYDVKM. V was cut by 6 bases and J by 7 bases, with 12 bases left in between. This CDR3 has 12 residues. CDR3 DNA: TGTGCCAGCAGCCGACCATCCATTGAAGCTTTCTTT. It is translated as CASSRPSIEAFF.

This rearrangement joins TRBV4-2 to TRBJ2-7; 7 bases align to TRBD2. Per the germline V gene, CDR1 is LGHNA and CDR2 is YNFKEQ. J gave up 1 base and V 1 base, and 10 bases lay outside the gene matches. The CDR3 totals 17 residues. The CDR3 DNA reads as TGTGCCAGCAGCCAAGCCACATCTAGCGGCCTATCCTACGAGCAGTACTTC. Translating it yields CASSQATSSGLSYEQYF.

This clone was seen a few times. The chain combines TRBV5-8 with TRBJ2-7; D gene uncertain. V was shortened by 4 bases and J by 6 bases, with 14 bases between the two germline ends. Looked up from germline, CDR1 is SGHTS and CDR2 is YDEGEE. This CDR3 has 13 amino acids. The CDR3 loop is CASSLYNRREQYF. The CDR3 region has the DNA TGTGCCAGCAGCCTATATAACAGACGCGAGCAGTACTTC.

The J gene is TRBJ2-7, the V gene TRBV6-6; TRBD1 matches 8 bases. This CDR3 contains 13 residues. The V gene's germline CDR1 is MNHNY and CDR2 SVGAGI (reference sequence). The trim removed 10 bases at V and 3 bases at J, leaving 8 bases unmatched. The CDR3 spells CAINRDRSYEQYF. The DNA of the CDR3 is TGTGCCATCAACCGGGACAGGAGCTACGAGCAGTACTTC.

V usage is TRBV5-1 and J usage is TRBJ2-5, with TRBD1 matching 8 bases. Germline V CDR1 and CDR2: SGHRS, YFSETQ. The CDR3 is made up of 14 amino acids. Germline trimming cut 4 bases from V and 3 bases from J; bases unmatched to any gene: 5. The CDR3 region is CASSPLTGEETQYF. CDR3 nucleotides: TGCGCCAGCAGCCCGCTGACAGGGGAAGAGACCCAGTACTTC.

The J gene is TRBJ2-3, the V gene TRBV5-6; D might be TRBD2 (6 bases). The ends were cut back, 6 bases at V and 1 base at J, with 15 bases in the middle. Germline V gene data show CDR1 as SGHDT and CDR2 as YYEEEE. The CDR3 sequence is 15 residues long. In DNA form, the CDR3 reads TGTGCCAGCACCGGGGGTTGGTTCGGCACAGATACGCAGTATTTT. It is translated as CASTGGWFGTDTQYF.

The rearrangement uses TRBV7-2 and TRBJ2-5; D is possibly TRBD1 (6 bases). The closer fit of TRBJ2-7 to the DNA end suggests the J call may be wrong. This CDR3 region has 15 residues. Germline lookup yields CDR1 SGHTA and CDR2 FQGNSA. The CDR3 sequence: CASSLGYRDRYEQYF. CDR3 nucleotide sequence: TGTGCCAGCAGCTTAGGGTACAGGGACCGGTACGAGCAGTACTTC.

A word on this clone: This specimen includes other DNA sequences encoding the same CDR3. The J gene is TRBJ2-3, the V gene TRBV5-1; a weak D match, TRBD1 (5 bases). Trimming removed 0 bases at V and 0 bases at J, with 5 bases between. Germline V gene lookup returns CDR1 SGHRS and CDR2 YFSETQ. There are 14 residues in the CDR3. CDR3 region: CASSLGGSTDTQYF. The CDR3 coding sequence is TGCGCCAGCAGCTTGGGGGGCAGCACAGATACGCAGTATTTT.

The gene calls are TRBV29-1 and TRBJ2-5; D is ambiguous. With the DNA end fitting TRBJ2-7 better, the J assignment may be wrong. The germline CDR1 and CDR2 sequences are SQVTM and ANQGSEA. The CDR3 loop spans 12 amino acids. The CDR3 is CSPHPGFDEQYF. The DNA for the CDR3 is TGCAGCCCCCATCCCGGTTTCGACGAGCAGTACTTC.

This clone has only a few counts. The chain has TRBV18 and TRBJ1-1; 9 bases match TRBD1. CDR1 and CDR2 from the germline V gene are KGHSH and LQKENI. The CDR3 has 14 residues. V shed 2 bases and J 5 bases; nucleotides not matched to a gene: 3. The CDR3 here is CASSPDRGVTEAFF. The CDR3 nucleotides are TGTGCCAGCTCACCAGACAGGGGGGTAACTGAAGCTTTCTTT.

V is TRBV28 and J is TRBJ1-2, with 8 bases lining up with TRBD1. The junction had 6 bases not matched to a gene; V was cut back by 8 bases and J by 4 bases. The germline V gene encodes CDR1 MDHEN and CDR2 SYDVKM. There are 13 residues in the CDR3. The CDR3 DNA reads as TGTGCCAGCTGGGGTGGACAGGGCTATGGCTACACCTTC. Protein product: CASWGGQGYGYTF.

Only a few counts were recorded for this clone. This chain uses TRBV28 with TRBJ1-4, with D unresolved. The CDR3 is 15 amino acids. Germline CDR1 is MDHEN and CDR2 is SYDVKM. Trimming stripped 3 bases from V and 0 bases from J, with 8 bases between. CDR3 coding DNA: TGTGCCAGCAGTTTGCATAGTCCAACTAATGAAAAACTGTTTTTT. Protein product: CASSLHSPTNEKLFF.

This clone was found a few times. CDR3 in amino acids: CASNPTKRVLFF. CDR3 bases: TGTGCCAGCAATCCGACCAAGCGGGTATTGTTCTTC. V gene TRBV2 combines with J gene TRBJ2-1; D perhaps matches TRBD2 (6 bases). Germline V gives CDR1 SNHLY, CDR2 FYNNEI. V lost 7 bases to trimming and J lost 15 bases, with 19 bases between them. The CDR3 has 12 residues. Filled out from reference TRBV2 and TRBJ2-1, the complete variable domain reads EPEVTQTPSHQVTQMGQEVILRCVPISNHLYFYWYRQILGQKVEFLVSFYNNEISEKSEIFDDQFSVERPDGSNFTLKIRSTKLEDSAMYFCASNPTKRVLFFGPGTRLTVL.

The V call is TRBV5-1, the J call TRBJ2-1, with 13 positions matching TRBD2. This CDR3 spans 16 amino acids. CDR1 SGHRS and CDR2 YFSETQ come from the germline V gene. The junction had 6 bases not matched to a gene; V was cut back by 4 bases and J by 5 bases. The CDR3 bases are TGCGCCAGCAGCGTAGGTGGGACTAGCGGGAACAATGAGCAGTTCTTC. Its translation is CASSVGGTSGNNEQFF.

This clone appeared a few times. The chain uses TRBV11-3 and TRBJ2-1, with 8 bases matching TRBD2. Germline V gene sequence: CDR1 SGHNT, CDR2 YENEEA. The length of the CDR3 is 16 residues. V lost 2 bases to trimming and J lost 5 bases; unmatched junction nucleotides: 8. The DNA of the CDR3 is TGTGCCAGCAGCTTAACCCGGGGACTAGGGAACAATGAGCAGTTCTTC. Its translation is CASSLTRGLGNNEQFF.

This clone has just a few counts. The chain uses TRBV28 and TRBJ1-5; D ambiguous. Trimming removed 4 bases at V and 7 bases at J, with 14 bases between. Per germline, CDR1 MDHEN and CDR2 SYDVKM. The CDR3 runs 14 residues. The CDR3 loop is CASSSPHPGQPQHF. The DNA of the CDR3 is TGTGCCAGCAGTTCGCCCCACCCGGGGCAGCCCCAGCATTTT.